This TCR beta chain was retrieved from a study of beta chain features in type 1 diabetes (dated 2018 in TCRdb). Notes on the research overall: Mean age, gender distribution, total cell number and subset yield did not differ between patients and healthy donors. A total of roughly 110 million sorted cells were examined across all samples, and the number of cells per subset was strongly correlated with RNA yield. In the study, TCRB repertoires of sorted circulating CD4+ T cell subsets from recently diagnosed type 1 diabetes patients were compared with those of matched healthy donors. Regulatory and stem cell-like memory subsets were obtained from only 8 patients and about eight healthy donors, while naive and central memory subsets were obtained from all 30 or so donors. On the study overall, not on this receptor specifically: Because the HLA sub-analyses included only small numbers of individuals, any influence of HLA type on TCRB rearrangement was left unresolved. Sequencing cDNA rather than genomic DNA could over-represent highly expressing activated cells, although activation and CD3 levels did not differ between groups. At VDJ recombination sites, patients with type 1 diabetes made fewer insertions and deleted more nucleotides, a pattern implying thymic rearrangement abnormalities. Naive, central memory and regulatory TCRB repertoires appeared to be more similar among patients than among healthy donors. In all four CD4+ subsets, TCRB CDR3 length was moderately but significantly shorter in type 1 diabetes patients. Shorter templates might have been favored by PCR, but patient and control samples were amplified and corrected together, so both groups would have been affected equally by any skew.

The CDR1 and CDR2 encoded by the germline V gene are SNHLY and FYNNEI. From V the trimming removes 11 bases and from J it removes 5 bases, while the gene matches leave 8 bases of the junction unaccounted for. Reading from cysteine to phenylalanine, the CDR3 counts 14 amino acids. The CDR3 DNA has 42 bases and is translated from base 1. Each donor gave one peripheral blood draw, averaging roughly 120 mL, which was collected into heparinised tubes. Naive, central memory, regulatory and stem cell-like memory CD4+ T cells were sorted on a BD FACSAria II using a panel including CD45RO, CCR7, CD25, CD127, CD95 and CD27. Purity was above 95% for every sorted population. PBMCs were isolated right away by Lymphoprep density gradient centrifugation and were stained directly, without culture. So that batch effects would be minimized, each experiment stained and sorted samples in pairs, pairing one healthy donor with one patient.

The sample holds many counts of this clone. There is no known antigen for this receptor. There are no base qualities to consult, and no much larger clone falls within one base. All of the isolated RNA was reverse transcribed with the High Capacity cDNA Reverse Transcription Kit, so expressed TCRB transcripts were sequenced. Naive, central memory and regulatory T cell samples underwent deep immunoSEQ sequencing, averaging around 4 million total reads per sample. Sorted cells were lysed in RLT buffer, and RNA was extracted using DNase-treated RNeasy Micro or Mini kits according to cell number. Each cell subset was processed separately to prevent cross-contamination, with patient and healthy donor samples processed together. Using the immunoSEQ multiplex PCR, TCRB sequences were amplified from cDNA into 87-bp fragments spanning the CDR3 region. Sequencing of the amplicons was performed on the Illumina HiSeq platform. The authors' analysis ran thus. PCR bias was corrected computationally using synthetic template baselines, and reads within Hamming distance 2 were collapsed, with unmergeable singletons discarded. Reads were aligned against IMGT to assign V, D and J genes, CDR3 length and insertions or deletions at six rearrangement sites. Within each subset, clonotype counts were normalized to the number of sorted cells before true diversity and Gini coefficients were calculated with the tcR R package. The overlap coefficient, calculated on TCRB nucleotide sequences, was used to quantify repertoire sharing. Entries here come from immuneACCESS through TCRdb and include only in-frame sequences with V and J called. Some clones fail to appear in such tables; in the studies checked, an unresolved V gene covers under half of the shortfall, and the cause of the remainder is unknown. The DNA gave D and trimming, while V, J and clone size come from that table. The sample data list approximately 150,000 clones, and 9% to 10% of these were observed just once. Together, the top ten hold 0.65% of the sample.

The sample was central memory CD4+ T cells from blood. The receptor was isolated from a woman in her thirties or forties in good health. The chain employs TRBV2 and TRBJ2-3; 12 central nucleotides agree with TRBD2. CDR3 reads: CAGLAGGHEDTQYF. At the DNA level, the sequence is TGTGCCGGGCTAGCGGGGGGGCATGAAGATACGCAGTATTTT.